This T cell receptor (beta chain) was documented in a study of blood T cell repertoires in COVID-19. The length of the CDR3 is 12 residues. Trimming shortened V by 8 bases and J by 1 base, and 6 bases separated the two germline ends. Per germline, CDR1 MNHEY and CDR2 SVGAGI. Individuals drawn from approximately 22 US areas were about 18 to 90 years old. In this sample, this clone turned up once. Assay used: immunoSEQ multiplex PCR; TCRdb lists only in-frame clones, some missing. The sample consists of nearly 250,000 clones, about 82% of them appearing once. Sequenced input: PBMCs or T cells enriched from blood (not recorded which). This chain joins TRBV6-5 and TRBJ1-3; D is unclear. The receptor comes from a woman aged 50 to 65 who had recovered from COVID-19. In nucleotides, the CDR3 is TGTGCCAGCTATAGTTCTGGAAACACCATATATTTT. Translated, it gives CASYSSGNTIYF.